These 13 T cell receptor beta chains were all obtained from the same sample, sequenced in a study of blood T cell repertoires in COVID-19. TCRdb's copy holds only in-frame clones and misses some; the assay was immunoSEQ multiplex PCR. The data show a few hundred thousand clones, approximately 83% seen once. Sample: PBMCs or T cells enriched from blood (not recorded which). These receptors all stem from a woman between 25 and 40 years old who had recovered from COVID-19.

The CDR3 bases are TGTGCCATCAGTCAAGACAGGATGGACACTGAAGCTTTCTTT. It translates to CAISQDRMDTEAFF. This chain joins TRBV10-3 and TRBJ1-1; TRBD1 might be the D (6 bases). V lost 5 bases and J 3 bases, leaving 13 bases between the germline ends. Germline V gene data show CDR1 as ENHRY and CDR2 as SYGVKD. This CDR3 region has 14 residues.

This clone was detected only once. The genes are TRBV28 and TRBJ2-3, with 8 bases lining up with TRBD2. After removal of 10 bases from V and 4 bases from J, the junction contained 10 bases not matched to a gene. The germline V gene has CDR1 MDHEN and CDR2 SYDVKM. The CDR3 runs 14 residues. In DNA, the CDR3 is TGTGCCATCCCAGGACGAGCGGGAGCAGATACGCAGTATTTT. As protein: CAIPGRAGADTQYF.

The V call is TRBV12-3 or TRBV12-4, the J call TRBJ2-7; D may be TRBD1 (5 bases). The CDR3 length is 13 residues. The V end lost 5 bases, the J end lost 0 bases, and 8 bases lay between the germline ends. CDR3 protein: CASSIQDSYEQYF. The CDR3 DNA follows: TGTGCCAGCAGTATACAGGACTCCTACGAGCAGTACTTC.

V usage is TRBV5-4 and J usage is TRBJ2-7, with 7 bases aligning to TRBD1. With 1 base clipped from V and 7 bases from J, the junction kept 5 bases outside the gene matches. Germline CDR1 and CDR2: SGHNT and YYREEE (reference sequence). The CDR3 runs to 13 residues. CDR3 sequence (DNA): TGTGCCAGCAGCTTGACAGGGGCCGGGGAGCAGTACTTC. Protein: CASSLTGAGEQYF. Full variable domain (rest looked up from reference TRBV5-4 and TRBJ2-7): ETGVTQSPTHLIKTRGQQVTLRCSSQSGHNTVSWYQQALGQGPQFIFQYYREEENGRGNFPPRFSGLQFPNYSSELNVNALELDDSALYLCASSLTGAGEQYFGPGTRLTVT.

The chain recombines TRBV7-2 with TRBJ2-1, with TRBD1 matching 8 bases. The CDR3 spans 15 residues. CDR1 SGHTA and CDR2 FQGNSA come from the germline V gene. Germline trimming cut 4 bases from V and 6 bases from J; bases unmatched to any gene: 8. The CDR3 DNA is TGTGCCAGCAGCTGGGACCGGGACAGGCTCAATGAGCAGTTCTTC. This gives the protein CASSWDRDRLNEQFF.

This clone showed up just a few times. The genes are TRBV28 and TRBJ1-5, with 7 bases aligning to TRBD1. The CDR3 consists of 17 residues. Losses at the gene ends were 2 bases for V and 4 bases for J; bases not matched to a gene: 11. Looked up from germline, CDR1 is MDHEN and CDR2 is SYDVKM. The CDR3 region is CASSLPDRAYGNQPQHF. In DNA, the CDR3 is TGTGCCAGCAGTTTACCTGACAGGGCATACGGGAATCAGCCCCAGCATTTT.

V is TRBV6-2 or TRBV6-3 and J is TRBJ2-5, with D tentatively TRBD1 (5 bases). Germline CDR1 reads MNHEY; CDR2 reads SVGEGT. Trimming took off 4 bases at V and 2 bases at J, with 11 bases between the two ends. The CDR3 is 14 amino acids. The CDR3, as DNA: TGTGCCAGCAGTTCGAAGACAGATCAAGAGACCCAGTACTTC. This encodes CASSSKTDQETQYF.

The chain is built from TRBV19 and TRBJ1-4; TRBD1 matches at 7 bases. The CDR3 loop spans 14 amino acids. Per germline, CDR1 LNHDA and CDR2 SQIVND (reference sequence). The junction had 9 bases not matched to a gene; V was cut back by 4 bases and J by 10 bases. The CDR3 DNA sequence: TGTGCCAGTAGTACCGGACAGGCCGGGCGAAAACTGTTTTTT. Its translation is CASSTGQAGRKLFF.

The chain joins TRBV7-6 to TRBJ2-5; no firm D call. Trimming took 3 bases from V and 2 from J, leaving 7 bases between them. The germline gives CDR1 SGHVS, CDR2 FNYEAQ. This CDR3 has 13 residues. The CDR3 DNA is TGTGCCAGCAGCTTTATTCAGCAAGAGACCCAGTACTTC. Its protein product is CASSFIQQETQYF.

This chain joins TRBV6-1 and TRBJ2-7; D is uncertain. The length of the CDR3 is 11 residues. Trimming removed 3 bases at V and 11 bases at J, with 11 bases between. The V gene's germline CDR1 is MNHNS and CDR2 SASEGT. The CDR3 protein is CASSEEQRKYF. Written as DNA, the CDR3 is TGTGCCAGCAGTGAGGAACAGAGAAAGTACTTC.

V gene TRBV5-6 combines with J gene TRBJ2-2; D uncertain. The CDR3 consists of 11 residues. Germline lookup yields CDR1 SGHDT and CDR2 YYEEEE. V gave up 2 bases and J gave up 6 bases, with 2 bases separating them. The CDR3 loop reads CASSFSGELFF. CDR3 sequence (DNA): TGTGCCAGCAGCTTCTCCGGGGAGCTGTTTTTT.

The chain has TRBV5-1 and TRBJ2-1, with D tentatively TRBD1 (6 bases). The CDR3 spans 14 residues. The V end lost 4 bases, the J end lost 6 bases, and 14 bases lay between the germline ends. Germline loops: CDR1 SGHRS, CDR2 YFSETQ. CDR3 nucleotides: TGCGCCAGCAGCCCTGGGACACCAGTCAATGAGCAGTTCTTC. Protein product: CASSPGTPVNEQFF.

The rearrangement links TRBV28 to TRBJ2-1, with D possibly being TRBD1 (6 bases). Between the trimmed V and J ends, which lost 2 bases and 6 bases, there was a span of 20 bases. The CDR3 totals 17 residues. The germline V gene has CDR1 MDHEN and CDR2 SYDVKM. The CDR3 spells CASSLGTTADRANEQFF. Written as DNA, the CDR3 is TGTGCCAGCAGTTTAGGGACAACAGCGGATCGGGCCAATGAGCAGTTCTTC.